A single sample gave rise to the 29 T cell receptor beta chains below, sequenced in a study of T cells after yellow fever vaccination. TCRdb ran MiXCR on the 5' RACE reads and lists one entry per CDR3 protein. The table lists some 300,000 distinct CDR3 sequences, approximately 10% of them singletons, with 3% to 3.5% in the top ten. This material consisted of CD4+ T cells sorted from PBMCs, taken 5 days after the yellow fever booster vaccination. These receptors were obtained from a man younger than 30 who received the YFV17D yellow fever vaccine.

This chain connects TRBV5-1 to TRBJ2-7, with D perhaps TRBD1 (8 bases). From germline, CDR1 is SGHRS and CDR2 YFSETQ. The CDR3 has 14 residues. V lost 4 bases and J lost 6, with 17 bases in between. The CDR3 DNA reads TGCGCCAGCAGCGACGGACAGGGCGGGGGCGAGCAGTACTTC. Translated: CASSDGQGGGEQYF.

This clonotype was seen a few times. The chain recombines TRBV11-3 with TRBJ2-1, with D maybe TRBD1 (6 bases). CDR1 and CDR2 from the germline V gene are SGHNT and YENEEA. V was clipped by 3 bases and J by 7 bases, with 16 bases between them. The CDR3 consists of 15 residues. The CDR3 DNA is TGTGCCAGCAGCTTGAGCCACGGAAGGGGGAATGAGCAGTTCTTC. Protein sequence: CASSLSHGRGNEQFF.

At least ten counts were recorded for this clonotype. V usage is TRBV6-2 or TRBV6-3 and J usage is TRBJ2-1; D possibly corresponds to TRBD1 (7 bases). The CDR3 runs 16 residues. In germline, CDR1 is MNHEY, CDR2 SVGEGT. The V end was cut by 2 bases, the J end by 2 bases, with 13 bases between. The CDR3 here is CASSYGAGGPYNEQFF. CDR3 sequence (DNA): TGTGCCAGCAGTTACGGTGCAGGGGGGCCCTACAATGAGCAGTTCTTC.

This clonotype was seen repeatedly, ten times or more. CDR3 protein: CSVVIGTVTGKLFF. The DNA of the CDR3 is TGCAGCGTTGTTATAGGGACAGTTACCGGAAAACTGTTTTTT. The chain combines TRBV29-1 with TRBJ1-4; 7 bases agree with TRBD1. The CDR3 consists of 14 residues. Germline assignment: CDR1 SQVTM and CDR2 ANQGSEA. Losses at the gene ends were 4 bases for V and 10 bases for J; bases not matched to a gene: 12.

This clonotype showed up just a few times. The chain carries TRBV7-2 and TRBJ1-4, with D hard to call. CDR1 is SGHTA and CDR2 is FQGNSA in the germline V gene. The CDR3 is 14 amino acids. V shed 5 bases and J shed 5 bases, with 12 bases lying between them. The CDR3 spells CASSLGRGNEKLFF. DNA for the CDR3: TGTGCCAGCAGCCTAGGACGGGGAAATGAAAAACTGTTTTTT. Using reference TRBV7-2 and TRBJ1-4 for the parts outside the CDR3, the full variable domain is GAGVSQSPSNKVTEKGKDVELRCDPISGHTALYWYRQSLGQGLEFLIYFQGNSAPDKSGLPSDRFSAERTGGSVSTLTIQRTQQEDSAVYLCASSLGRGNEKLFFGSGTQLSVL.

This clonotype was detected many times. The chain has TRBV20-1 and TRBJ2-4; the D gene is possibly TRBD2 (5 bases). V was cut by 3 bases and J by 0 bases, with 9 bases left in between. The CDR3 spans 14 residues. Germline CDR1 reads DFQATT; CDR2 reads SNEGSKA (reference sequence). CDR3 nucleotide sequence: TGCAGTGCTAGTTTCGGGATAGCCAAAAACATTCAGTACTTC. Encoded protein: CSASFGIAKNIQYF.

The rearrangement joins TRBV7-9 to TRBJ1-1; a weak D match, TRBD1 (5 bases). There are 14 residues in the CDR3. V was shortened by 5 bases and J by 4 bases, with 14 bases between the two germline ends. Germline V lookup: CDR1 SEHNR, CDR2 FQNEAQ (reference sequence). DNA of the CDR3: TGTGCCAGCAGCGAGCAGGGATTTGTCACTGAAGCTTTCTTT. Protein sequence: CASSEQGFVTEAFF. The full variable domain, in which reference TRBV7-9 and TRBJ1-1 provide the parts outside the CDR3, is DTGVSQNPRHKITKRGQNVTFRCDPISEHNRLYWYRQTLGQGPEFLTYFQNEAQLEKSRLLSDRFSAERPKGSFSTLEIQRTEQGDSAMYLCASSEQGFVTEAFFGQGTRLTVV.

Ten or more counts support this clonotype. This chain uses TRBV6-5 with TRBJ1-1; D perhaps matches TRBD1 (5 bases). The CDR3 loop spans 12 amino acids. Between the trimmed V and J ends, which lost 5 bases and 5 bases, there was a span of 9 bases. Germline-derived CDR1 and CDR2 are MNHEY and SVGAGI. CDR3 amino acids: CASSRQRTEAFF. DNA of the CDR3: TGTGCCAGCAGTCGACAGAGAACTGAAGCTTTCTTT.

V gene TRBV6-6 combines with J gene TRBJ2-5, with D uncertain. Trimming took off 4 bases at V and 6 bases at J, with 15 bases between the two ends. This CDR3 has 14 residues. The germline V gene encodes CDR1 MNHNY and CDR2 SVGAGI (reference sequence). CDR3 nucleotides: TGTGCCAGCAGTTGGTCAGCACTTTGGAAGACCCAGTACTTC. The encoded protein is CASSWSALWKTQYF.

The chain carries TRBV4-3 and TRBJ1-2; TRBD1 matches 8 bases. The CDR3 length is 16 residues. Looked up from germline, CDR1 is LGHNA and CDR2 is YSLEER. The trim removed 3 bases at V and 8 bases at J, leaving 14 bases unmatched. CDR3 nucleotides: TGCGCCAGCAGCCAGGCCGGGACAGGACTGTCGGGGGGCTACACCTTC. The encoded protein is CASSQAGTGLSGGYTF.

This clonotype was observed a handful of times. The J gene is TRBJ2-2, the V gene TRBV12-3 or TRBV12-4; TRBD2 might be the D (6 bases). Between the trimmed V and J ends, which lost 10 bases and 3 bases, there was a span of 12 bases. This CDR3 contains 13 residues. The CDR3 nucleotides are TGTGCCACCCTGGGGAGGTACACCGGGGAGCTGTTTTTT. This sequence encodes CATLGRYTGELFF.

This clonotype was counted only a few times. The chain employs TRBV5-4 and TRBJ1-1; D unresolved. The CDR3 sequence is 10 residues long. Germline CDR1 is SGHNT and CDR2 is YYREEE (reference sequence). Trimming removed 6 bases from V and 11 bases from J, with 11 bases in between. The CDR3 DNA follows: TGTGCCAGCAAGAGGGTGGGGGCTTTCTTT. Its protein is CASKRVGAFF. Based on the CDR3 plus reference TRBV5-4 and TRBJ1-1, the full variable domain is ETGVTQSPTHLIKTRGQQVTLRCSSQSGHNTVSWYQQALGQGPQFIFQYYREEENGRGNFPPRFSGLQFPNYSSELNVNALELDDSALYLCASKRVGAFFGQGTRLTVV.

The rearrangement joins TRBV6-6 to TRBJ1-1, with TRBD1 identical over 10 bases. The CDR3 is 16 residues long. After removal of 2 bases from V and 6 bases from J, the junction contained 9 bases not matched to a gene. In germline, CDR1 is MNHNY, CDR2 SVGAGI (reference sequence). The CDR3 nucleotides read TGTGCCAGCAGTTACCCCCCGGGACAGGGGAAGGCTGAAGCTTTCTTT. This encodes CASSYPPGQGKAEAFF.

The J gene is TRBJ1-5, the V gene TRBV12-3 or TRBV12-4, with 11 bases lining up with TRBD1. The junction had 9 bases not matched to a gene; V was cut back by 0 bases and J by 5 bases. The CDR3 loop spans 18 amino acids. CDR3 region: CASSLAAGQGGRYQPQHF. The CDR3 bases are TGTGCCAGCAGTTTAGCGGCGGGACAGGGGGGCCGGTATCAGCCCCAGCATTTT.

This chain connects TRBV4-1 to TRBJ2-7, with D possibly matching TRBD1 (6 bases). The CDR3 consists of 15 residues. Trimming stripped 3 bases from V and 3 bases from J, with 15 bases between. Germline V lookup: CDR1 MGHRA, CDR2 YSYEKL. CDR3 sequence: CASSQPDRIHYEQYF. CDR3 DNA: TGCGCCAGCAGCCAGCCCGACAGGATCCACTACGAGCAGTACTTC.

A few counts support this clonotype. The chain uses TRBV4-2 and TRBJ1-1; D uncertain. This CDR3 has 14 amino acids. The germline gives CDR1 LGHNA, CDR2 YNFKEQ. V was shortened by 0 bases and J by 1 base, with 6 bases between the two germline ends. CDR3 protein: CASSQDQQNTEAFF. The CDR3 region has the DNA TGTGCCAGCAGCCAAGATCAGCAGAACACTGAAGCTTTCTTT.

The CDR3 loop reads CASAYMYGYTF. DNA for the CDR3: TGTGCCAGCGCCTACATGTATGGCTACACCTTC. The chain couples TRBV6-6 to TRBJ1-2; D not resolved. Germline assignment: CDR1 MNHNY and CDR2 SVGAGI (reference sequence). The ends were cut back, 8 bases at V and 5 bases at J, with 9 bases in the middle. The CDR3 totals 11 residues.

J is TRBJ2-5 and V is TRBV5-1, with a tentative D call TRBD2 (6 bases). This CDR3 comprises 16 residues. CDR1 is SGHRS, CDR2 YFSETQ, per germline. V gave up 3 bases and J gave up 4 bases, with 19 bases separating them. The CDR3 DNA is TGCGCCAGCAGCTCAACCCCGGGGGACGGAGGAGAGACCCAGTACTTC. This encodes CASSSTPGDGGETQYF.

This clonotype appeared many times. The chain combines TRBV4-1 with TRBJ2-3; 8 bases align to TRBD2. V was clipped by 1 base and J by 0 bases; unmatched bases: 6. CDR3 length: 17 amino acids. Per the germline V gene, CDR1 is MGHRA and CDR2 is YSYEKL. The chain's CDR3 is CASSQGGLAGSTDTQYF. The CDR3 DNA is TGCGCCAGCAGCCAAGGGGGATTAGCGGGGAGCACAGATACGCAGTATTTT.

A few counts support this clonotype. The gene calls are TRBV7-3 and TRBJ2-1, with TRBD2 identical over 9 bases. With V trimmed by 3 bases and J by 9 bases, 6 bases remained unmatched. The germline V gene encodes CDR1 SGHTA and CDR2 FQGTGA. The CDR3 has 14 amino acids. For the CDR3, the DNA is TGTGCCAGCAGCTTGGGCGGGGGGGCCGGTGAGCAGTTCTTC. The encoded protein is CASSLGGGAGEQFF. The entire variable domain, with the rest obtained from reference TRBV7-3 and TRBJ2-1, is as follows: GAGVSQTPSNKVTEKGKYVELRCDPISGHTALYWYRQSLGQGPEFLIYFQGTGAADDSGLPNDRFFAVRPEGSVSTLKIQRTERGDSAVYLCASSLGGGAGEQFFGPGTRLTVL.

This clonotype was observed a few times. The chain links TRBV2 to TRBJ2-5; D uncertain. V dropped 3 bases and J dropped 7 bases, with 3 bases sitting between them. The CDR3 is made up of 10 amino acids. Germline V gene lookup returns CDR1 SNHLY and CDR2 FYNNEI. The CDR3 DNA reads TGTGCCAGCAGTGATGGGACCCAGTACTTC. Amino acid sequence: CASSDGTQYF.

This clonotype was seen at least ten times. The chain couples TRBV20-1 to TRBJ1-1; no firm D call. This CDR3 contains 13 residues. V lost 1 base and J lost 11, with 17 bases in between. Looked up from germline, CDR1 is DFQATT and CDR2 is SNEGSKA (reference sequence). For the CDR3, the DNA is TGCAGTGCTAGAGGGTTTATAAGGCTGCCGGCTTTCTTT. Its protein is CSARGFIRLPAFF.

This clonotype was counted only a few times. This chain links TRBV19 with TRBJ1-3, with unresolved D. CDR3 length: 14 amino acids. Trimming took 5 bases from V and 0 from J, leaving 8 bases between them. The germline CDR1 and CDR2 sequences are LNHDA and SQIVND (reference sequence). The CDR3 reads CASSVDFSGNTIYF. CDR3 sequence (DNA): TGTGCCAGTAGTGTGGACTTCTCTGGAAACACCATATATTTT.

The genes are TRBV4-2 and TRBJ1-3; D is undetermined. The V gene lost 3 bases and the J gene lost 0 bases, with 6 bases spanning the gap. The CDR3 length is 14 residues. In germline, CDR1 is LGHNA, CDR2 YNFKEQ. The CDR3 sequence is CASSQRVSGNTIYF. CDR3 DNA: TGTGCCAGCAGCCAGCGAGTCTCTGGAAACACCATATATTTT.

This clonotype has just a few counts. The CDR3 region has the DNA TGTGCCAGCAGCACACAGGGGGGGAGCACTGAAGCTTTCTTT. It is translated as CASSTQGGSTEAFF. The chain has TRBV28 and TRBJ1-1, with TRBD1 matching 8 bases. V was pared by 6 bases and J by 4 bases, with 7 bases of the junction left unmatched. CDR3 length: 14 residues. Germline-derived CDR1 and CDR2 are MDHEN and SYDVKM.

This clonotype was found a few times. V gene TRBV20-1 combines with J gene TRBJ2-3; D is unresolved. V dropped 4 bases and J dropped 5 bases, with 7 bases sitting between them. CDR1 and CDR2 from the germline V gene are DFQATT and SNEGSKA (reference sequence). The CDR3 is 11 residues long. The CDR3 DNA reads as TGCAGTGCTATGGTTGGAGATACGCAGTATTTT. Amino acids: CSAMVGDTQYF.

This clonotype was detected many times. The chain is built from TRBV5-6 and TRBJ1-1, with D unclear. V lost 4 bases to trimming and J lost 4 bases, with 11 bases between them. Germline CDR1 is SGHDT and CDR2 is YYEEEE. The CDR3 covers 13 residues. This CDR3 is CASSGSPSTEAFF. The CDR3 DNA reads as TGTGCCAGCAGCGGGTCCCCGAGCACTGAAGCTTTCTTT.

Only a few counts were recorded for this clonotype. V gene TRBV20-1 combines with J gene TRBJ1-5; 7 nucleotides line up with TRBD1. This CDR3 spans 16 amino acids. V lost 2 bases to trimming and J lost 5 bases; unmatched junction nucleotides: 12. Germline loops: CDR1 DFQATT, CDR2 SNEGSKA (reference sequence). The CDR3 region has the DNA TGCAGTGCTAGACAAGCCCTCTGGACAGGTGATCAGCCCCAGCATTTT. Protein: CSARQALWTGDQPQHF.

The rearrangement links TRBV2 to TRBJ2-5, with D hard to call. CDR1 and CDR2 (germline): SNHLY, FYNNEI. This CDR3 region has 12 residues. V lost 2 bases and J 7 bases, leaving 8 bases between the germline ends. CDR3: CASSEYRGTQYF. In nucleotides, the CDR3 is TGTGCCAGCAGTGAATACCGAGGGACCCAGTACTTC.